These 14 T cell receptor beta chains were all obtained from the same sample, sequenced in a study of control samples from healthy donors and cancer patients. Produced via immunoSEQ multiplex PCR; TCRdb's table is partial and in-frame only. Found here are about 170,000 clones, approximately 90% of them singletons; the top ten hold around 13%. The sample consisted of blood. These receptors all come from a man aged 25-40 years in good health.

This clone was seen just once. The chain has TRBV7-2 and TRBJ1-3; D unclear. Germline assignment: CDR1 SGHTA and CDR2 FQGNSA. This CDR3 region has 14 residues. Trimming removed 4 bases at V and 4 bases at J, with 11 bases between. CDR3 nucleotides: TGTGCCAGCAGCTCTCCCGCGGGAGGAAACACCATATATTTT. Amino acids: CASSSPAGGNTIYF.

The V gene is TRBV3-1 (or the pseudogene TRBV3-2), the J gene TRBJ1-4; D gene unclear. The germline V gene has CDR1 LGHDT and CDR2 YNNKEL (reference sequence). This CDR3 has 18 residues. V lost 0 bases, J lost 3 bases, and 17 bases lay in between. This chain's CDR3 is CASSQEIPPSGSNEKLFF. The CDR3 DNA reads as TGTGCCAGCAGCCAAGAAATTCCGCCATCGGGTTCTAATGAAAAACTGTTTTTT.

In nucleotides, the CDR3 is TGTGCCAGCAGCGGCCGGGGGGGCAATCAGAATGAGCAGTTCTTC. Protein: CASSGRGGNQNEQFF. The gene calls are TRBV27 and TRBJ2-1; TRBD2 matches 8 bases. Trimming removed 6 bases from V and 7 bases from J; junction bases left unmatched: 11. Germline-derived CDR1 and CDR2 are MNHEY and SMNVEV (reference sequence). The CDR3 extends over 15 amino acids.

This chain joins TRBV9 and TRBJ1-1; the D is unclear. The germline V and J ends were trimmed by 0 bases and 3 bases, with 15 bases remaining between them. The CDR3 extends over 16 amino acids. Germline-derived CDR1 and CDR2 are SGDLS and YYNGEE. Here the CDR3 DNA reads TGTGCCAGCAGCGTAGGTATTGAGGGAACGTACACTGAAGCTTTCTTT. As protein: CASSVGIEGTYTEAFF.

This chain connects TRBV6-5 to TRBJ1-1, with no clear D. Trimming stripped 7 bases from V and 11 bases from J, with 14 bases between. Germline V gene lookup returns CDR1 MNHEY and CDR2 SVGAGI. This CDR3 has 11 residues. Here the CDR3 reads CASNQPKLAFF. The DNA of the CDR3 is TGTGCCAGCAATCAGCCTAAATTGGCTTTCTTT.

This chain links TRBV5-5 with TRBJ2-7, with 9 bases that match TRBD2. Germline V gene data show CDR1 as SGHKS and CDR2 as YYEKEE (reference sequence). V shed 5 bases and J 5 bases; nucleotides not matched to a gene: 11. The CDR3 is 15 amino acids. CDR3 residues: CASSTSGTSPHEQYF. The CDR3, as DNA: TGTGCCAGCAGTACCTCCGGGACTAGCCCGCACGAGCAGTACTTC.

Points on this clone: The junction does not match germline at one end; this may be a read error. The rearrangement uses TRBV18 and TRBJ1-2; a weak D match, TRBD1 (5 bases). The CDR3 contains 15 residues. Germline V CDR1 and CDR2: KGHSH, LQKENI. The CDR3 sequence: CASSPTNQGAYPNNF. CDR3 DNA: TGTGCCAGCTCACCTACGAATCAGGGCGCCTACCCGAATAACTTC.

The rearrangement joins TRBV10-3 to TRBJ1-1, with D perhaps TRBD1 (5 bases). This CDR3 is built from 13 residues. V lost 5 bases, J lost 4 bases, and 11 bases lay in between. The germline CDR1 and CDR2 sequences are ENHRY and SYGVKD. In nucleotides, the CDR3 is TGTGCCATCAGTTCAGACCAGGGCACTGAAGCTTTCTTT. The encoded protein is CAISSDQGTEAFF.

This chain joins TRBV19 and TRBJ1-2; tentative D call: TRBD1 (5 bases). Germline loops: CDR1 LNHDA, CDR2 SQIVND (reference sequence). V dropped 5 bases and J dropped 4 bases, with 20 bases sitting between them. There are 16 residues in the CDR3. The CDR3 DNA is TGTGCCAGTAGTTTTCCCCCTGGGCTGGGGGTCTATGGCTACACCTTC. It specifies CASSFPPGLGVYGYTF.

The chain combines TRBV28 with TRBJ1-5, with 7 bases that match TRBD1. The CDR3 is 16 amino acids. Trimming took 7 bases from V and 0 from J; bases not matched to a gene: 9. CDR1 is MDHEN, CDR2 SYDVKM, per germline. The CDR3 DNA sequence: TGTGCCAGCATTACCGGGACAGAGGTTAGCAATCAGCCCCAGCATTTT. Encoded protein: CASITGTEVSNQPQHF. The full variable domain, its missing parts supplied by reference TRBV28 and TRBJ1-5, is DVKVTQSSRYLVKRTGEKVFLECVQDMDHENMFWYRQDPGLGLRLIYFSYDVKMKEKGDIPEGYSVSREKKERFSLILESASTNQTSMYLCASITGTEVSNQPQHFGDGTRLSIL.

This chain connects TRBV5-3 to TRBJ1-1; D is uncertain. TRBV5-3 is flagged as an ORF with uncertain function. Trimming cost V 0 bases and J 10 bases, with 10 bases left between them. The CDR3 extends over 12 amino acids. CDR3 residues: CARSLVQGGAFF. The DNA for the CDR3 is TGTGCCAGAAGCTTGGTCCAAGGAGGAGCTTTCTTT.

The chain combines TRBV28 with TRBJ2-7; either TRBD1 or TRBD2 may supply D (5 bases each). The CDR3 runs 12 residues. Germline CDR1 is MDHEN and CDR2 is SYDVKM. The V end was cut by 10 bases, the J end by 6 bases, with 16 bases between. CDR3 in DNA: TGTGCCACCCACGGCCCGGGGCGCGAGCAGTACTTC. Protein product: CATHGPGREQYF.

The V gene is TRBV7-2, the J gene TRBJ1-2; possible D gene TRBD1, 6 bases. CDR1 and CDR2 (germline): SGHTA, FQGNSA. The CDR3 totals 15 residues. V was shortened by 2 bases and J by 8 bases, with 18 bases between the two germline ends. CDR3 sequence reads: CASSLQGYSVRGYTF. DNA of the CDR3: TGTGCCAGCAGCTTACAGGGGTATTCAGTGCGAGGCTACACCTTC.

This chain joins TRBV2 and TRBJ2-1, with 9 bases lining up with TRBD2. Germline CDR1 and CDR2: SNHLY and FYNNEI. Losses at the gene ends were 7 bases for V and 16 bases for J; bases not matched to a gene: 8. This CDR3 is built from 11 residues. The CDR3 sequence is CASTLAGIPFF. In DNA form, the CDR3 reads TGTGCCAGCACCCTAGCGGGGATTCCTTTCTTC.